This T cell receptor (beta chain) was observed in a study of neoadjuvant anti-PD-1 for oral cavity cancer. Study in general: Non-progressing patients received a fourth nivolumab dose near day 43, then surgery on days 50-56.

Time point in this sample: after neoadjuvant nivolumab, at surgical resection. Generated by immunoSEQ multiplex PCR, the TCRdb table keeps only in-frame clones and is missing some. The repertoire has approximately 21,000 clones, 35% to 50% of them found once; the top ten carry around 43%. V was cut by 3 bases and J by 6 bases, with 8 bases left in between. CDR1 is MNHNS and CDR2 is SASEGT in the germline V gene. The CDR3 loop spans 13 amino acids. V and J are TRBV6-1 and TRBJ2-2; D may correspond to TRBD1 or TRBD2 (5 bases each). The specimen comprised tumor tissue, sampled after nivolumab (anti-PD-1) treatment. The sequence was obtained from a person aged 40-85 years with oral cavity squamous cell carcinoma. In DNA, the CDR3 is TGTGCCAGCAGTGACAGGGACGCCGGGGAGCTGTTTTTT. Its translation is CASSDRDAGELFF.